This T cell receptor (beta chain) is from a study of OX40 agonist ivuxolimab in advanced cancers. The wider study: Patients were infused with ivuxolimab every 2 weeks at 0.01 to 10 mg/kg.

Measured with immunoSEQ multiplex PCR; TCRdb has only the in-frame clones, and not every one. The sample contains under 80,000 clones, around 93% of which appear only once. CDR3 length equals 15 residues. From germline, CDR1 is MNHNY and CDR2 SVGAGI (reference sequence). V was clipped by 0 bases and J by 0 bases, with 9 bases between them. General study findings and limits: Partial responders receiving 0.1-3.0 mg/kg showed among the lowest clonal expansion. At 0.1 to 3.0 mg/kg, clonal expansion of CD4+ and CD8+ blood T cells had occurred by week 6.

As to this clone: As yet, its antigen is unknown.

The chain employs TRBV6-6 and TRBJ2-7; D uncertain. Material: CD4+ or CD8+ T cells sorted from blood, obtained in a trial of the OX40 agonist ivuxolimab. This TCR was recovered from an adult with an advanced solid tumor such as melanoma, head and neck, liver or kidney cancer. For the CDR3, the DNA is TGTGCCAGCAGTTACTCGTTCCAGTTCTCCTACGAGCAGTACTTC. Its protein product is CASSYSFQFSYEQYF.